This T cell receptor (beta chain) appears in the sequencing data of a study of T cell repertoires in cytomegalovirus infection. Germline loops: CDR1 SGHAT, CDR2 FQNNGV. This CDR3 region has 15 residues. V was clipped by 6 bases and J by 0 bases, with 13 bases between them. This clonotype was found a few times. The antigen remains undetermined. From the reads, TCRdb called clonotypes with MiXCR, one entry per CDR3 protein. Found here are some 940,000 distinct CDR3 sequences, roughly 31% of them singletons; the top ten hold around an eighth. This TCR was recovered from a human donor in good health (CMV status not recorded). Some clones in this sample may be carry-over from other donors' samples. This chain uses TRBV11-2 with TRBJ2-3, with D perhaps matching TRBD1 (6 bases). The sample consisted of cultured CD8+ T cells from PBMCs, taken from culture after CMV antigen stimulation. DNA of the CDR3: TGTGCCAGCAGAAAGGGGGAGACTAGCACAGATACGCAGTATTTT. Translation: CASRKGETSTDTQYF.